The clone carrying this T cell receptor (beta chain) was recorded many times. Its antigen remains unidentified. During its preparation, the TCRbeta library received unique molecular identifiers. TCRdb ran MiXCR on the PCR reads and lists one entry per CDR3 protein. The repertoire holds hundreds of thousands of distinct CDR3 sequences, around 10% seen once, with just under 7.5% in the top ten. This entry comes from a study of T-cell reconstitution after alpha-beta-depleted transplantation in children. Study results and caveats: The origin of alpha-beta T cells about two months after transplant was reportedly several hundred expanded graft clones. Several patients had high TCRbeta diversity at day 60; it came from surviving recipient T cells and thymic progenitors. Diversity and T-cell counts at one year after transplant derived mostly from new T cells.

The material sequenced was PBMCs, taken before TCRalphabeta/CD19-depleted stem cell transplant. This receptor was obtained from a boy under three years old with acute myeloid leukemia, due to receive a stem cell transplant.

This chain's CDR3 is CARILAREQYF. The CDR3 nucleotides read TGCGCCAGGATCCTAGCCCGCGAGCAGTACTTC. The chain joins TRBV5-1 to TRBJ2-7; tentatively, D is TRBD2 (5 bases). This CDR3 has 11 residues. The ends were cut back, 8 bases at V and 6 bases at J, with 12 bases in the middle. Looked up from germline, CDR1 is SGHRS and CDR2 is YFSETQ.